The next 28 T cell receptor beta chains were all read from a single sample in a study of early T cells in non-severe SARS-CoV-2 infection. From the 5' RACE reads, TCRdb called clonotypes with MiXCR, one entry per CDR3 protein. The profile shows 50,000 to 70,000 distinct CDR3 sequences, approximately 12% of them singletons. Sequences were obtained from whole blood. The receptors stem from an adult who was a healthcare worker with PCR-confirmed SARS-CoV-2 infection or an uninfected control (not recorded which).

This clonotype was found a few times. V is TRBV20-1 and J is TRBJ1-1; D call uncertain. The CDR3 covers 13 residues. The germline V gene has CDR1 DFQATT and CDR2 SNEGSKA (reference sequence). The V gene lost 2 bases and the J gene lost 7 bases, with 14 bases spanning the gap. CDR3 sequence (DNA): TGCAGTGCTAGAATTCCGCTTCTAGGTGAAGCTTTCTTT. Residues: CSARIPLLGEAFF.

This chain uses TRBV7-6 with TRBJ1-1; D unclear. This CDR3 contains 13 residues. Germline loops: CDR1 SGHVS, CDR2 FNYEAQ. Trimming left V 1 base short and J 1 base short, with 4 bases between. In DNA, the CDR3 is TGTGCCAGCAGCTTAGGGTGGAACACTGAAGCTTTCTTT. It is translated as CASSLGWNTEAFF.

This clonotype came up many times. V gene TRBV12-3 or TRBV12-4 combines with J gene TRBJ2-4; D is ambiguous. The CDR3 loop spans 14 amino acids. Trimming cost V 3 bases and J 6 bases, with 12 bases left between them. CDR3 in amino acids: CASSFETIGNIQYF. The CDR3 DNA reads as TGTGCCAGCAGTTTTGAGACAATCGGAAACATTCAGTACTTC.

This clonotype was detected many times. The chain uses TRBV9 and TRBJ2-1; the match to TRBD2 covers 15 bases. CDR3 length: 17 residues. CDR1 is SGDLS, CDR2 YYNGEE, per germline. V gave up 4 bases and J gave up 4 bases; unmatched junction bases: 6. The CDR3 sequence is CASSSGLAGGFYNEQFF. In nucleotides, the CDR3 is TGTGCCAGCAGCTCGGGACTAGCGGGAGGATTTTACAATGAGCAGTTCTTC.

Many counts were recorded for this clonotype. This rearrangement joins TRBV28 to TRBJ2-5; 8 nucleotides match TRBD2. With V trimmed by 1 base and J by 2 bases, 6 bases remained unmatched. This CDR3 region has 16 residues. Germline loops: CDR1 MDHEN, CDR2 SYDVKM. CDR3 bases: TGTGCCAGCAGTTTATCAACTAGCGGACGGCAAGAGACCCAGTACTTC. Residues: CASSLSTSGRQETQYF.

A few counts support this clonotype. The chain employs TRBV20-1 and TRBJ2-7; 8 nucleotides agree with TRBD2. The V segment lost 3 bases and the J segment 2 bases; nucleotides outside the gene matches: 12. The CDR3 is 16 amino acids. Germline V gene lookup returns CDR1 DFQATT and CDR2 SNEGSKA (reference sequence). Here the CDR3 DNA reads TGCAGTGCTAGGAGCCCAGCGGGAGTCATCACCTACGAGCAGTACTTC. Its protein product is CSARSPAGVITYEQYF.

J is TRBJ2-7 and V is TRBV6-2 or TRBV6-3; perhaps TRBD2 as D (6 bases). Trimming stripped 5 bases from V and 7 bases from J, with 15 bases between. The CDR3 totals 13 residues. Germline values: CDR1 MNHEY, CDR2 SVGEGT. The CDR3 DNA reads TGTGCCAGCAGTCGCGGGGACTTCTTGGAGCAGTACTTC. Translated: CASSRGDFLEQYF.

This clonotype was detected ten times or more. The V gene is TRBV12-3 or TRBV12-4, the J gene TRBJ1-1; D is unresolved. The CDR3 extends over 14 amino acids. V was pared by 8 bases and J by 1 base, with 14 bases between. The CDR3 coding sequence is TGTGCCAGCGGGATAGCAGATTGGAACACTGAAGCTTTCTTT. Its translation: CASGIADWNTEAFF.

The rearrangement joins TRBV2 to TRBJ1-2; weak D call: TRBD1 (5 bases). The V and J ends lost 7 bases and 8 bases respectively, with 17 bases between them. This CDR3 contains 13 residues. The V gene's germline CDR1 is SNHLY and CDR2 FYNNEI. This CDR3 is CASNRGQIRGYTF. CDR3 in DNA: TGTGCCAGCAATAGAGGACAAATCCGGGGCTACACCTTC.

The genes are TRBV3-1 and TRBJ1-1; 7 nucleotides match TRBD1. The V gene's germline CDR1 is LGHDT and CDR2 YNNKEL (reference sequence). This CDR3 is 14 amino acids long. The V gene end was trimmed by 4 bases and the J gene end by 11 bases; junction bases not matched to a gene: 13. CDR3 sequence: CASSPIQGTKEAFF. The CDR3 DNA reads as TGTGCCAGCAGCCCTATACAGGGGACCAAAGAGGCTTTCTTT.

This clonotype was found a few times. The rearrangement uses TRBV28 and TRBJ2-7; TRBD2 agrees at 13 bases. V shed 6 bases and J 7 bases; nucleotides not matched to a gene: 6. Germline V gene sequence: CDR1 MDHEN, CDR2 SYDVKM. This CDR3 is built from 14 residues. This CDR3 reads CASRRLAGGNEQYF. The CDR3 DNA reads as TGTGCCAGCAGGAGACTAGCGGGAGGAAATGAGCAGTACTTC.

The chain uses TRBV20-1 and TRBJ2-1, with D possibly being TRBD1 or TRBD2 (5 bases each). There are 16 residues in the CDR3. The V and J ends lost 0 bases and 0 bases respectively, with 12 bases between them. Germline V gene lookup returns CDR1 DFQATT and CDR2 SNEGSKA (reference sequence). CDR3 sequence reads: CSARDLGDPSYNEQFF. CDR3 nucleotides: TGCAGTGCTAGAGATCTGGGGGACCCCTCCTACAATGAGCAGTTCTTC.

There are a few counts of this clonotype. The chain carries TRBV12-3 or TRBV12-4 and TRBJ2-2; the D is unclear. The CDR3 consists of 14 residues. Trimming removed 2 bases from V and 0 bases from J, with 4 bases in between. The CDR3 is CASSLPANTGELFF. Here the CDR3 DNA reads TGTGCCAGCAGTTTACCCGCGAACACCGGGGAGCTGTTTTTT.

In this sample, this clonotype turned up many times. The rearrangement joins TRBV4-3 to TRBJ1-5, with D unresolved. The V end was cut by 1 base, the J end by 3 bases, with 10 bases between. The CDR3 loop spans 15 amino acids. Germline V lookup: CDR1 LGHNA, CDR2 YSLEER. This chain's CDR3 is CASSQVLGFNQPQHF. CDR3 DNA: TGCGCCAGCAGCCAAGTTTTAGGGTTCAATCAGCCCCAGCATTTT.

This clonotype was counted ten times or more. The chain employs TRBV20-1 and TRBJ1-1, with D tentatively TRBD1 (5 bases). Per the germline V gene, CDR1 is DFQATT and CDR2 is SNEGSKA (reference sequence). V was pared by 1 base and J by 1 base, with 7 bases between. This CDR3 contains 13 residues. Here the CDR3 reads CSARADKNTEAFF. CDR3 coding DNA: TGCAGTGCTAGAGCGGACAAGAACACTGAAGCTTTCTTT.

Ten or more counts support this clonotype. V is TRBV7-6 and J is TRBJ2-5; no clear D gene. Germline CDR1 and CDR2: SGHVS and FNYEAQ. There are 15 residues in the CDR3. Trimming left V 5 bases short and J 2 bases short, with 15 bases between. The chain's CDR3 is CASSVGNGLQETQYF. Here the CDR3 DNA reads TGTGCCAGCAGCGTAGGGAATGGCCTGCAAGAGACCCAGTACTTC.

This clonotype has at least ten counts. This chain links TRBV7-2 with TRBJ2-5; D unclear. With 7 bases removed from V and 2 bases from J, the gap between germline ends came to 11 bases. The CDR3 covers 13 residues. CDR1 and CDR2 (germline): SGHTA, FQGNSA. The CDR3 coding sequence is TGTGCCAGCAACCTACTGGCGCAAGAGACCCAGTACTTC. Translating it yields CASNLLAQETQYF.

This clonotype has at least ten counts. DNA for the CDR3: TGTGCCAGCAGGCGTCGGGGGCCCGGACACAGCACAGATACGCAGTATTTT. This codes for CASRRRGPGHSTDTQYF. This chain connects TRBV5-6 to TRBJ2-3; the D call may be TRBD1 or TRBD2 (6 bases each). CDR1 SGHDT and CDR2 YYEEEE come from the germline V gene. V shed 5 bases and J shed 0 bases, with 19 bases lying between them. The CDR3 loop spans 17 amino acids.

The chain couples TRBV5-6 to TRBJ2-3; 9 nucleotides align to TRBD1. CDR1 and CDR2 (germline): SGHDT, YYEEEE. This CDR3 contains 19 residues. J gave up 5 bases and V 2 bases, and 18 bases lay outside the gene matches. CDR3 sequence: CASSFGENRGLWLEDTQYF. The CDR3 DNA follows: TGTGCCAGCAGCTTTGGAGAAAACAGGGGGCTATGGCTCGAAGATACGCAGTATTTT.

The sample holds a few counts of this clonotype. The gene calls are TRBV7-3 and TRBJ2-3, with 8 bases identical to TRBD2. With V trimmed by 5 bases and J by 1 base, 17 bases remained unmatched. CDR1 SGHTA and CDR2 FQGTGA come from the germline V gene. The CDR3 extends over 19 amino acids. This chain's CDR3 is CASSVRRAGDELGTDTQYF. CDR3 in DNA: TGTGCCAGCAGCGTAAGACGAGCGGGAGATGAGTTGGGCACAGATACGCAGTATTTT.

The CDR3 sequence: CSASGTGGSDTQYF. As DNA, the CDR3 is TGCAGCGCTTCCGGGACAGGGGGTTCAGATACGCAGTATTTT. This chain connects TRBV29-1 to TRBJ2-3, with TRBD1 matching over 11 bases. CDR3 length equals 14 residues. The junction had 7 bases not matched to a gene; V was cut back by 7 bases and J by 4 bases. Germline values: CDR1 SQVTM, CDR2 ANQGSEA.

CDR3 protein: CAISESGTRGYTF. In DNA form, the CDR3 reads TGTGCCATCAGTGAGTCAGGGACACGCGGCTACACCTTC. The rearrangement joins TRBV10-3 to TRBJ1-2; D perhaps matches TRBD1 (6 bases). This CDR3 comprises 13 residues. The V end lost 0 bases, the J end lost 8 bases, and 10 bases lay between the germline ends. Germline V gene data show CDR1 as ENHRY and CDR2 as SYGVKD.

This clonotype was found many times. Here the CDR3 reads CSAPDRLGTGELFF. The CDR3 DNA follows: TGCAGTGCCCCGGACAGGTTGGGGACCGGGGAGCTGTTTTTT. The chain couples TRBV20-1 to TRBJ2-2, with TRBD1 matching over 7 bases. CDR1 DFQATT and CDR2 SNEGSKA come from the germline V gene (reference sequence). This CDR3 is 14 amino acids long. Losses at the gene ends were 6 bases for V and 5 bases for J; bases not matched to a gene: 9.

The rearrangement links TRBV5-1 to TRBJ2-5; D is perhaps TRBD2 (6 bases). Germline V gene data show CDR1 as SGHRS and CDR2 as YFSETQ. V shed 3 bases and J shed 0 bases, with 15 bases lying between them. This CDR3 comprises 16 residues. CDR3 protein: CASSSPVAGNQETQYF. For the CDR3, the DNA is TGCGCCAGCAGCTCCCCGGTCGCGGGGAACCAAGAGACCCAGTACTTC.

This clonotype showed up many times. This chain connects TRBV2 to TRBJ2-7, with no clear D. This CDR3 has 12 residues. V lost 6 bases to trimming and J lost 3 bases, with 9 bases between them. Looked up from germline, CDR1 is SNHLY and CDR2 is FYNNEI. The CDR3 DNA reads TGTGCCAGCAGGACCCAGGTCTACGAGCAGTACTTC. It is translated as CASRTQVYEQYF.

This clonotype has ten or more counts. V is TRBV18 and J is TRBJ2-1; TRBD1 matches at 7 bases. This CDR3 has 13 amino acids. The V segment lost 3 bases and the J segment 8 bases; nucleotides outside the gene matches: 4. Germline loops: CDR1 KGHSH, CDR2 LQKENI. CDR3 sequence reads: CASSPGQVDEQFF. CDR3 nucleotide sequence: TGTGCCAGCTCACCTGGACAGGTCGATGAGCAGTTCTTC.

The CDR3 sequence: CASSLGRRERPDTQYF. The CDR3 DNA reads as TGTGCCAGCAGCTTAGGGCGGAGGGAGAGGCCAGATACGCAGTATTTT. V is TRBV11-3 and J is TRBJ2-3; perhaps TRBD2 as D (6 bases). V shed 1 base and J shed 4 bases, with 15 bases lying between them. Germline V gene sequence: CDR1 SGHNT, CDR2 YENEEA. The CDR3 loop spans 16 amino acids.

The CDR3 here is CASSSPTLYGYTF. The CDR3, as DNA: TGTGCCAGCAGCTCCCCCACCCTATACGGCTACACCTTC. J is TRBJ1-2 and V is TRBV7-9; D is undetermined. The CDR3 sequence is 13 residues long. Trimming took off 4 bases at V and 8 bases at J, with 14 bases between the two ends. Germline values: CDR1 SEHNR, CDR2 FQNEAQ (reference sequence).